The 16 T cell receptor beta chains below all came from one sample that was sequenced in a study of blood T cells in healthy people across ages. A J-beta primer mix and a sample-barcoded 5' primer were used in a second PCR of about 7 to 11 cycles. Each CDR3 protein is one row after TCRdb ran MiXCR on the 5' RACE reads. Among around 2 million distinct CDR3 sequences listed, around 42% were seen once. Specimen: blood. Every receptor here comes from a human donor in good health.

This sequence joins TRBV12-3 or TRBV12-4 and TRBJ2-5; 14 nucleotides align to TRBD2. Trimming removed 10 bases from V and 4 bases from J; junction bases left unmatched: 8. The CDR3 is 15 amino acids. CDR3: CATRLAGGHGETQYF. The CDR3 nucleotides are TGTGCCACCAGACTAGCGGGGGGGCATGGAGAGACCCAGTACTTC.

The chain carries TRBV7-2 and TRBJ2-1; D is ambiguous. The CDR3 spans 16 residues. Between the trimmed V and J ends, which lost 2 bases and 2 bases, there was a span of 13 bases. CDR1 is SGHTA, CDR2 FQGNSA, per germline. For the CDR3, the DNA is TGTGCCAGCAGCTTACGCATCCAGGTACCCTACAATGAGCAGTTCTTC. This sequence encodes CASSLRIQVPYNEQFF.

This clonotype was found a few times. This chain links TRBV20-1 with TRBJ2-7; 15 positions match TRBD2. The V gene end was trimmed by 5 bases and the J gene end by 3 bases; junction bases not matched to a gene: 11. In germline, CDR1 is DFQATT, CDR2 SNEGSKA (reference sequence). The CDR3 has 17 amino acids. The DNA of the CDR3 is TGCAGTGCTGCGTCCGGGACTAGCGGGGGGCTGCTCTACGAGCAGTACTTC. It encodes CSAASGTSGGLLYEQYF.

The chain links TRBV20-1 to TRBJ1-2; D not resolved. The V end lost 1 base, the J end lost 8 bases, and 8 bases lay between the germline ends. Per germline, CDR1 DFQATT and CDR2 SNEGSKA (reference sequence). The CDR3 loop spans 11 amino acids. The CDR3 DNA follows: TGCAGTGCTAGAGGGTTCGGGGGCTACACCTTC. Translation: CSARGFGGYTF.

The chain couples TRBV7-9 to TRBJ1-4; possibly TRBD1 for D (6 bases). V dropped 5 bases and J dropped 7 bases, with 26 bases sitting between them. This CDR3 region has 18 residues. CDR1 is SEHNR, CDR2 FQNEAQ, per germline (reference sequence). The CDR3 spells CASSLTPQGTGVREKLFF. Written as DNA, the CDR3 is TGTGCCAGCAGCCTAACCCCCCAGGGGACGGGAGTACGTGAAAAACTGTTTTTT.

The chain is built from TRBV7-2 and TRBJ2-5, with 7 nucleotides matching TRBD2. V shed 7 bases, J shed 1 base, and the junction held 6 bases outside the gene matches. This CDR3 has 14 amino acids. Germline V gene sequence: CDR1 SGHTA, CDR2 FQGNSA. CDR3 sequence: CASNRAGSQETQYF. CDR3 DNA: TGTGCCAGCAACCGAGCGGGGAGCCAAGAGACCCAGTACTTC. Full variable domain (rest looked up from reference TRBV7-2 and TRBJ2-5): GAGVSQSPSNKVTEKGKDVELRCDPISGHTALYWYRQSLGQGLEFLIYFQGNSAPDKSGLPSDRFSAERTGGSVSTLTIQRTQQEDSAVYLCASNRAGSQETQYFGPGTRLLVL.

V and J are TRBV6-1 and TRBJ2-5; D gene ambiguous. Trimming removed 1 base from V and 5 bases from J, with 11 bases in between. Germline CDR1 reads MNHNS; CDR2 reads SASEGT. This CDR3 comprises 14 residues. The CDR3 coding sequence is TGTGCCAGCAGTGAAGGGTGGGGTGGTGAGACCCAGTACTTC. Translated, it gives CASSEGWGGETQYF.

The gene calls are TRBV7-2 and TRBJ2-2; 10 nucleotides align to TRBD1. Germline CDR1 SGHTA, CDR2 FQGNSA. The V and J ends lost 5 bases and 4 bases, in that order; junction bases with no gene match: 10. There are 17 residues in the CDR3. CDR3 protein: CASSIRQGARGTGELFF. The CDR3 DNA sequence: TGTGCCAGCAGCATACGACAGGGGGCGCGGGGCACCGGGGAGCTGTTTTTT.

The chain has TRBV7-8 and TRBJ2-1; tentatively, D is TRBD2 (5 bases). The CDR3 loop spans 13 amino acids. Looked up from germline, CDR1 is SGHVS and CDR2 is FQNEAQ. V was clipped by 3 bases and J by 8 bases, with 11 bases between them. The CDR3: CASSFDYSYEQFF. The CDR3 coding sequence is TGTGCCAGCAGCTTTGACTATTCATATGAGCAGTTCTTC. Full variable domain (missing parts from reference TRBV7-8 and TRBJ2-1): GAGVSQSPRYKVAKRGQDVALRCDPISGHVSLFWYQQALGQGPEFLTYFQNEAQLDKSGLPSDRFFAERPEGSVSTLKIQRTQQEDSAVYLCASSFDYSYEQFFGPGTRLTVL.

This clonotype was counted a few times. This chain's CDR3 is CASSLPLAGVYNEQFF. CDR3 in DNA: TGCGCCAGCAGCTTGCCCCTAGCGGGAGTTTACAATGAGCAGTTCTTC. The J gene is TRBJ2-1, the V gene TRBV5-1, with TRBD2 identical over 10 bases. Germline-derived CDR1 and CDR2 are SGHRS and YFSETQ. With 1 base clipped from V and 4 bases from J, the junction kept 5 bases outside the gene matches. The CDR3 has 16 amino acids. Full variable domain (outside the CDR3, taken from reference TRBV5-1 and TRBJ2-1): KAGVTQTPRYLIKTRGQQVTLSCSPISGHRSVSWYQQTPGQGLQFLFEYFSETQRNKGNFPGRFSGRQFSNSRSEMNVSTLELGDSALYLCASSLPLAGVYNEQFFGPGTRLTVL.

This clonotype was counted between two and nine times. This rearrangement joins TRBV5-1 to TRBJ2-1; D tentatively reads TRBD1 or TRBD2 (6 bases each). CDR1 SGHRS and CDR2 YFSETQ come from the germline V gene. The V gene lost 2 bases and the J gene lost 7 bases, with 16 bases spanning the gap. The CDR3 contains 15 residues. DNA of the CDR3: TGCGCCAGCAGCTTTATCCCGGGGGCCACTAATGAGCAGTTCTTC. It specifies CASSFIPGATNEQFF. Complete variable domain (other parts from reference TRBV5-1 and TRBJ2-1): KAGVTQTPRYLIKTRGQQVTLSCSPISGHRSVSWYQQTPGQGLQFLFEYFSETQRNKGNFPGRFSGRQFSNSRSEMNVSTLELGDSALYLCASSFIPGATNEQFFGPGTRLTVL.

The chain recombines TRBV7-2 with TRBJ1-2; perhaps TRBD1 as D (6 bases). Trimming took off 3 bases at V and 3 bases at J, with 11 bases between the two ends. The germline CDR1 and CDR2 sequences are SGHTA and FQGNSA. The CDR3 runs 14 residues. The CDR3 sequence is CASSFSGADYGYTF. The CDR3 nucleotides are TGTGCCAGCAGCTTTTCGGGGGCGGACTATGGCTACACCTTC.

This clonotype was recorded once. The chain uses TRBV7-2 and TRBJ1-2; unclear D gene. From germline, CDR1 is SGHTA and CDR2 FQGNSA. V lost 0 bases, J lost 4 bases, and 12 bases lay in between. This CDR3 is 15 amino acids long. Here the CDR3 DNA reads TGTGCCAGCAGCTTAGCGGCAGGAACAATCTATGGCTACACCTTC. It codes for CASSLAAGTIYGYTF.

The rearrangement links TRBV7-6 to TRBJ1-4; TRBD1 is a possible D gene (5 bases). This CDR3 is built from 14 residues. V shed 5 bases and J shed 8 bases, with 15 bases lying between them. Germline V lookup: CDR1 SGHVS, CDR2 FNYEAQ. The CDR3 spells CASSQGGAVEKLFF. CDR3 nucleotide sequence: TGTGCCAGCAGCCAGGGTGGGGCGGTGGAAAAACTGTTTTTT.

This sequence joins TRBV5-1 and TRBJ1-1; 9 bases map to TRBD1. The CDR3 covers 13 residues. Per germline, CDR1 SGHRS and CDR2 YFSETQ. Unmatched junction bases numbered 2, after V lost 5 bases and J lost 3 bases. The CDR3 sequence is CASRWTGDTEAFF. Written as DNA, the CDR3 is TGCGCCAGCAGATGGACAGGGGACACTGAAGCTTTCTTT.

There are a few counts of this clonotype. J is TRBJ1-1 and V is TRBV6-6; D is undetermined. Trimming took 8 bases from V and 5 from J, leaving 15 bases between them. Germline-derived CDR1 and CDR2 are MNHNY and SVGAGI (reference sequence). The CDR3 has 13 residues. The CDR3 DNA reads as TGTGCCAGCTCATCACGGATAGGGACTGAAGCTTTCTTT. It codes for CASSSRIGTEAFF.